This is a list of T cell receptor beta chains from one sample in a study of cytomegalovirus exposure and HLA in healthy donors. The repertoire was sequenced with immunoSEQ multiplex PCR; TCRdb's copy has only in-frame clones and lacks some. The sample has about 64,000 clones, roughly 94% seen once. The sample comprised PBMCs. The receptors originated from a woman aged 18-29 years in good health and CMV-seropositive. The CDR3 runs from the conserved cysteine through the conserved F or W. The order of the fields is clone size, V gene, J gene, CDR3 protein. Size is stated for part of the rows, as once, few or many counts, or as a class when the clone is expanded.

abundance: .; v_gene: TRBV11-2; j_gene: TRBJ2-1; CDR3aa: CASSLGPQRGRGNEQFF
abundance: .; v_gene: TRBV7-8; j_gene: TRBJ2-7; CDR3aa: CASSLVVQGYYEQYF
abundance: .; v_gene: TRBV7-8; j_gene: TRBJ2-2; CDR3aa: CASSQLGGGTGELFF
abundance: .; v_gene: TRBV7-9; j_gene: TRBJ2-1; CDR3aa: CASSLLASGRAYNEQFF
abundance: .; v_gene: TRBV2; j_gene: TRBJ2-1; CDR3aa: CASSAGTSGYNEQFF
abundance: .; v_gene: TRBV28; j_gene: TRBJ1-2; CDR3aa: CASTSGTGNNYGYTF
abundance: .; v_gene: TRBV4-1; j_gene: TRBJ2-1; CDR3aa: CASSQDRTGIEEQFF
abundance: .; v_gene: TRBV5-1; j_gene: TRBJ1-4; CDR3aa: CASSLGQTDEKLFF
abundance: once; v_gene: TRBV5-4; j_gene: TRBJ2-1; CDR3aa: CASSHPGTDTYNEQFF
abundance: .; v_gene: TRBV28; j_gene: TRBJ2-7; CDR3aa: CASSLRELTDYEQYF
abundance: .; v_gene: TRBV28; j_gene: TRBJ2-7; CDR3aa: CASSASSGIREQYF
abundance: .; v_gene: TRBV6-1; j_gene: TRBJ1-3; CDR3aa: CASPGDRANTIYF
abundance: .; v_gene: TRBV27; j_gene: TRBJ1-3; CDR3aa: CASSSTTGGSGGNTIYF
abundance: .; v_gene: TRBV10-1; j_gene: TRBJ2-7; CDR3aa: CASSEWPLFSYEQYF
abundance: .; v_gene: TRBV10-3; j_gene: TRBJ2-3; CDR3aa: CAISESPSGGISYF
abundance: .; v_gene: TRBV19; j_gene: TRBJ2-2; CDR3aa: CASSTGQGIANTGELFF
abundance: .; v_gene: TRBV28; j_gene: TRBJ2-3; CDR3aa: CASSFTRSGTDTQYF
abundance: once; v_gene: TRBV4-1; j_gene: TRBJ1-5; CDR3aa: CASSQMGGNQPQHF
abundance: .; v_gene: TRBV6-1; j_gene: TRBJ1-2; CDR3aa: CATTVTDYYGYTF
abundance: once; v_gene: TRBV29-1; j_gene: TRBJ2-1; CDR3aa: CSVEEAGAYNEQFF
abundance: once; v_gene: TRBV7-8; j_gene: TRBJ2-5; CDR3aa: CASRPTGGETQYF
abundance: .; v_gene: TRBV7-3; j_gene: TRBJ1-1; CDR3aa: CASSLSGGNTEAFF
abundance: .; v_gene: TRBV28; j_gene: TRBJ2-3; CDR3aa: CASSLGQGATDTQYF
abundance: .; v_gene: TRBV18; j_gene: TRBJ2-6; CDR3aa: CASSPTWTGPTGANVLTF
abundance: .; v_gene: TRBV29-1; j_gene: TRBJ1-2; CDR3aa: CSVVLPGRDYGYTF
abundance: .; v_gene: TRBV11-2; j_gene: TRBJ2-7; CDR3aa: CASSLVLRGSDEQYF
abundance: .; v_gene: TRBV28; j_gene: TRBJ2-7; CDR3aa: CASSPMGGSYEQYF
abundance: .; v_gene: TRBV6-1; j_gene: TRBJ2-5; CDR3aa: CASSEATGRETQYF
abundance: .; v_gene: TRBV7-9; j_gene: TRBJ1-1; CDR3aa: CASSKKRDSGPEAFF
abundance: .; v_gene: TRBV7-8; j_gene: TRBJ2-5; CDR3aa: CASSLATGVQETQYF
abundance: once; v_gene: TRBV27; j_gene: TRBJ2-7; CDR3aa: CASSLRAGLTYEQYF
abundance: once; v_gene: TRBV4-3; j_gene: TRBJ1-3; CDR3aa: CASSQQDRGNTIYF
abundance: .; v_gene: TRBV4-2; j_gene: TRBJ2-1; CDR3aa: CASSPGLASNEQFF
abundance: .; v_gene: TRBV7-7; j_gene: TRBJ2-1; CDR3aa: CASSLAQAREQFF
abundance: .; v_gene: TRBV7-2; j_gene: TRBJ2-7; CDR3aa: CASSHNLLGGVNEQYF
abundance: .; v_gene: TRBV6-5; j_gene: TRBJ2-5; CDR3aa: CASSSTGNQETQYF
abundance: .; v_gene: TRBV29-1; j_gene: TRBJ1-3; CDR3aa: CSVGQGYF